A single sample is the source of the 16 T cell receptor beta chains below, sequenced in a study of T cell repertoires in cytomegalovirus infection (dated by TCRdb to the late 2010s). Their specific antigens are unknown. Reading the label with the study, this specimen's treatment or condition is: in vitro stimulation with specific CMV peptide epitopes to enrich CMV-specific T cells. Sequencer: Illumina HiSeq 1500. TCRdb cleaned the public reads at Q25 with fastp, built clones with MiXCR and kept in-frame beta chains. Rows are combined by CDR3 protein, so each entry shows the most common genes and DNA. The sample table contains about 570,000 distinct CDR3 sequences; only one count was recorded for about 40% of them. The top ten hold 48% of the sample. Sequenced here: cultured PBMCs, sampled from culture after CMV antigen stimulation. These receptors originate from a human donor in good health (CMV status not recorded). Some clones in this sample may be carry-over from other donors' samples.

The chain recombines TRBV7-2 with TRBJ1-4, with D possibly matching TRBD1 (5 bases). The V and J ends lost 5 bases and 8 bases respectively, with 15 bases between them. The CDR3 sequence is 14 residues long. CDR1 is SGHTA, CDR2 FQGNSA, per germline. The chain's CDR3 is CASSIGTVGEKLFF. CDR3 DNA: TGTGCCAGCAGCATCGGGACGGTGGGAGAAAAACTGTTTTTT.

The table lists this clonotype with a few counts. CDR3 nucleotides: TGTGCCAGCAGCTTACGGGGTGGGGACAGGGGACGTGGCTACACCTTC. This gives the protein CASSLRGGDRGRGYTF. This chain joins TRBV7-2 and TRBJ1-2; 10 positions agree with TRBD1. The CDR3 sequence is 16 residues long. Trimming removed 2 bases from V and 7 bases from J; junction bases left unmatched: 10. Germline V lookup: CDR1 SGHTA, CDR2 FQGNSA.

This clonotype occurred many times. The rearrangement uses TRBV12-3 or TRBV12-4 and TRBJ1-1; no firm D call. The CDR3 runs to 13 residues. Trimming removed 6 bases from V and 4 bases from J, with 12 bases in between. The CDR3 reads CASSFGGGTEAFF. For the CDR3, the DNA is TGTGCCAGCAGCTTTGGTGGCGGCACTGAAGCTTTCTTT.

This chain's CDR3 is CASSPGTSGTLQETQYF. CDR3 coding DNA: TGTGCCAGCAGCCCCGGGACTAGCGGGACCCTTCAAGAGACCCAGTACTTC. The rearrangement links TRBV7-2 to TRBJ2-5; TRBD2 aligns across 13 bases. The germline V gene has CDR1 SGHTA and CDR2 FQGNSA. J was trimmed by 2 bases and V by 5 bases; bases with no gene match: 8. CDR3 length: 17 amino acids. The whole variable domain, remainder taken from reference TRBV7-2 and TRBJ2-5, is GAGVSQSPSNKVTEKGKDVELRCDPISGHTALYWYRQSLGQGLEFLIYFQGNSAPDKSGLPSDRFSAERTGGSVSTLTIQRTQQEDSAVYLCASSPGTSGTLQETQYFGPGTRLLVL.

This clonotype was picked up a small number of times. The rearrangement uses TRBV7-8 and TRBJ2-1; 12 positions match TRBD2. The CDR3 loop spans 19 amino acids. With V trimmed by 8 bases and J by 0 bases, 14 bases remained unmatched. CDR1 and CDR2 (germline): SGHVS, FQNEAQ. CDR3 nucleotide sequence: TGTGCCAGCGGACCGAGACTAGCGGGGGCCCTCCTCTCCTACAATGAGCAGTTCTTC. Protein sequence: CASGPRLAGALLSYNEQFF.

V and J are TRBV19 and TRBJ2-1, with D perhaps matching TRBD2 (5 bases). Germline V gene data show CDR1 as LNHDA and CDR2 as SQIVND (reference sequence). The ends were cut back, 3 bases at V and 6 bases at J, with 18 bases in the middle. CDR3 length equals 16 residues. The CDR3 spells CASSIGWATGVNEQFF. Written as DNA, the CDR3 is TGTGCCAGTAGTATCGGCTGGGCCACCGGGGTCAATGAGCAGTTCTTC.

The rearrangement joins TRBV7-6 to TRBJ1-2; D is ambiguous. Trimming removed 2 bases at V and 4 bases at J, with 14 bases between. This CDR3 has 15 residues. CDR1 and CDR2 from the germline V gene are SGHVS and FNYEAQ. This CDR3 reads CASSLKGQGGYGYTF. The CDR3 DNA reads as TGTGCCAGCAGCTTAAAAGGTCAAGGAGGCTATGGCTACACCTTC.

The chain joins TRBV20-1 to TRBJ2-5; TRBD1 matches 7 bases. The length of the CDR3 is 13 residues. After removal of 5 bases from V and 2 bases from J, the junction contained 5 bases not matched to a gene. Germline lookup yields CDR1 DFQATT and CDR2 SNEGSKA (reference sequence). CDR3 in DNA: TGCAGTGCTCAGGGACAGCAACAAGAGACCCAGTACTTC. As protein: CSAQGQQQETQYF.

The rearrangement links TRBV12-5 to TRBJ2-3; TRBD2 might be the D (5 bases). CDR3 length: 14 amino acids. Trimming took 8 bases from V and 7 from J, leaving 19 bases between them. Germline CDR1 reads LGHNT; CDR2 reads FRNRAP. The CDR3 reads CASTHSAGPYTQYF. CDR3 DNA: TGTGCTAGTACACATAGCGCTGGTCCCTATACGCAGTATTTT.

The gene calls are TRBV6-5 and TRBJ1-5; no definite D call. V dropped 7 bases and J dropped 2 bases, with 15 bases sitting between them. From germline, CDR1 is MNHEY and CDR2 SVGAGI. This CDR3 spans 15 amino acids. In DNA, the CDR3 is TGTGCCAGCAAGGAGGGAGGCAGTCGCAATCAGCCCCAGCATTTT. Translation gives CASKEGGSRNQPQHF.

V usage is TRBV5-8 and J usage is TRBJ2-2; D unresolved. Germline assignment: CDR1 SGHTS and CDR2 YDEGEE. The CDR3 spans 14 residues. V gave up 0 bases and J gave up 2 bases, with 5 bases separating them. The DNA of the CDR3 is TGTGCCAGCAGCTTGGACAGTAACACCGGGGAGCTGTTTTTT. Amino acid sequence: CASSLDSNTGELFF.

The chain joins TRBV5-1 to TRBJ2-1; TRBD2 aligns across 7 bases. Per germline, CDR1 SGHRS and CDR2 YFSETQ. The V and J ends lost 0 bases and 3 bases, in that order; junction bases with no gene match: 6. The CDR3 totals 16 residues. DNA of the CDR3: TGCGCCAGCAGCTTGGATCCCGCTAGCGGCTACAATGAGCAGTTCTTC. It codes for CASSLDPASGYNEQFF.

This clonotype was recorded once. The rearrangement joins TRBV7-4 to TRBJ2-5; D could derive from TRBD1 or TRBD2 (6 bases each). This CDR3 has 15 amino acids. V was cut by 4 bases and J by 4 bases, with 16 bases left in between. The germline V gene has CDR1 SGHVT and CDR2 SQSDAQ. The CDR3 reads CASSSPEGGGETQYF. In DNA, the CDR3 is TGTGCCAGCAGCTCCCCAGAGGGGGGCGGAGAGACCCAGTACTTC.

The CDR3 region has the DNA TGCAGTGTAGGTCAGGGAGGATACAATGAGCAGTTCTTC. It is translated as CSVGQGGYNEQFF. The chain combines TRBV20-1 with TRBJ2-1; D is perhaps TRBD2 (6 bases). CDR1 DFQATT and CDR2 SNEGSKA come from the germline V gene (reference sequence). V lost 7 bases, J lost 4 bases, and 14 bases lay in between. CDR3 length: 13 amino acids.

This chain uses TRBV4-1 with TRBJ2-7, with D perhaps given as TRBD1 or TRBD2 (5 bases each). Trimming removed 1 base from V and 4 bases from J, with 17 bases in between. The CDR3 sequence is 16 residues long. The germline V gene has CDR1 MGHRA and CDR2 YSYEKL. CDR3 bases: TGCGCCAGCAGCCAAGCCCTGAGCCAGGGACGGTACGAGCAGTACTTC. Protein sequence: CASSQALSQGRYEQYF.

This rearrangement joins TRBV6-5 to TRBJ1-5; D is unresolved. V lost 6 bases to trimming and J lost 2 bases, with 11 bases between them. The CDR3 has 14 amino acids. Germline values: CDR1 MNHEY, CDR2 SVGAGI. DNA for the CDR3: TGTGCCAGCAGCCAGTCCTATGGCAATCAGCCCCAGCATTTT. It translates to CASSQSYGNQPQHF.